Following are 27 T cell receptor beta chains from one sample sequenced in a study of radiotherapy plus CTLA-4 blockade in lung cancer listed by TCRdb under 2018. The receptor library was made with the immunoSEQ multiplex PCR assay. TCRdb provides this immuneACCESS table in a form limited to in-frame rearrangements. Some clones are lacking; in checked studies, under half of them reflect an unresolved V gene, and why the rest are absent is not known. This sample comprises roughly 110,000 clones, roughly 80% of them detected only once. 3.3% of the sample comes from the top ten. The sequenced sample was peripheral blood, obtained from a patient treated with radiotherapy plus ipilimumab. These receptors all come from a human donor with non-small cell lung cancer that progressed on radiotherapy plus ipilimumab. Some clones in this sample may be carry-over from other donors' samples.

The chain uses TRBV29-1 and TRBJ2-5, with no clear D. The CDR3 has 12 residues. Germline V gene lookup returns CDR1 SQVTM and CDR2 ANQGSEA. V lost 6 bases, J lost 0 bases, and 8 bases lay in between. This CDR3 reads CSVNPDQETQYF. In nucleotides, the CDR3 is TGCAGCGTGAACCCAGACCAAGAGACCCAGTACTTC.

DNA of the CDR3: TGTGCCAGCAGCATTCGACAGCCTGGAAACACCATATATTTT. Translated: CASSIRQPGNTIYF. This chain links TRBV13 with TRBJ1-3; a possible D gene is TRBD1 (5 bases). Germline CDR1 PRHDT, CDR2 FYEKMQ (reference sequence). This CDR3 spans 14 amino acids. V dropped 5 bases and J dropped 2 bases, with 10 bases sitting between them.

This clone showed up just a few times. The gene calls are TRBV19 and TRBJ2-5; a weak D match, TRBD1 (5 bases). The CDR3 extends over 14 amino acids. Germline lookup yields CDR1 LNHDA and CDR2 SQIVND (reference sequence). V was clipped by 7 bases and J by 1 base, with 13 bases between them. For the CDR3, the DNA is TGTGCCAGTAATTCCGGCCAGGGCCAAGAGACCCAGTACTTC. It encodes CASNSGQGQETQYF.

In its sample, this clone was seen many times. The V and J genes are TRBV5-1 and TRBJ1-5; 10 bases line up with TRBD1. The junction had 6 bases not matched to a gene; V was cut back by 4 bases and J by 5 bases. The CDR3 sequence is 15 residues long. Germline V gene sequence: CDR1 SGHRS, CDR2 YFSETQ. The CDR3 reads CASSDGTGDHQPQHF. The CDR3 DNA reads TGCGCCAGCAGCGACGGGACAGGGGACCATCAGCCCCAGCATTTT.

CDR3 nucleotides: TGTGCCAGCAGCTTGACGATTGAAAAACTGTTTTTT. Protein: CASSLTIEKLFF. This rearrangement joins TRBV7-9 to TRBJ1-4, with unresolved D. V shed 3 bases and J shed 7 bases, with 6 bases lying between them. The CDR3 runs to 12 residues. Germline V CDR1 and CDR2: SEHNR, FQNEAQ (reference sequence).

The gene calls are TRBV5-6 and TRBJ2-1; 8 positions agree with TRBD2. The V and J ends lost 4 bases and 4 bases, in that order; junction bases with no gene match: 4. The CDR3 has 14 amino acids. CDR1 is SGHDT and CDR2 is YYEEEE in the germline V gene. The CDR3 region is CASSRRGVYNEQFF. Here the CDR3 DNA reads TGTGCCAGCAGCCGGCGGGGGGTATACAATGAGCAGTTCTTC.

The V gene is TRBV11-1, the J gene TRBJ1-2, with no clear D. Germline V gene data show CDR1 as SGHAT and CDR2 as FQDESV (reference sequence). The CDR3 is 14 residues long. V gave up 3 bases and J gave up 0 bases, with 8 bases separating them. The CDR3 protein is CASSFYGANYGYTF. The CDR3 DNA reads as TGTGCCAGCAGCTTCTACGGAGCTAACTATGGCTACACCTTC.

V gene TRBV5-1 combines with J gene TRBJ2-3, with unresolved D. Germline V gene sequence: CDR1 SGHRS, CDR2 YFSETQ. The CDR3 covers 15 residues. Deletions cut 4 bases from V and 2 bases from J, with 14 bases between. CDR3 sequence: CASSTANSPTDTQYF. CDR3 in DNA: TGCGCCAGCAGCACTGCCAACTCTCCCACAGATACGCAGTATTTT.

This clone turned up a few times. V usage is TRBV5-1 and J usage is TRBJ2-1; 8 bases are shared with TRBD2. The germline gives CDR1 SGHRS, CDR2 YFSETQ. The CDR3 has 14 residues. The V gene end was trimmed by 6 bases and the J gene end by 9 bases; junction bases not matched to a gene: 11. For the CDR3, the DNA is TGCGCCAGCAAGTCTTTAGCGGGGTCAGGTGAGCAGTTCTTC. Protein sequence: CASKSLAGSGEQFF.

The rearrangement links TRBV11-2 to TRBJ1-2; the D is unclear. Between the trimmed V and J ends, which lost 3 bases and 4 bases, there was a span of 3 bases. The CDR3 extends over 11 amino acids. CDR1 SGHAT and CDR2 FQNNGV come from the germline V gene. CDR3 in DNA: TGTGCCAGCAGCTTCCGCTATGGCTACACCTTC. This translates into CASSFRYGYTF.

V and J are TRBV7-3 and TRBJ2-1; 10 bases align to TRBD2. The CDR3 totals 15 residues. The ends lost 5 bases at V and 6 bases at J; junction bases unmatched: 7. The germline V gene has CDR1 SGHTA and CDR2 FQGTGA. This chain's CDR3 is CASSPPGTSANEQFF. CDR3 DNA: TGTGCCAGCAGCCCCCCCGGGACTAGCGCCAATGAGCAGTTCTTC.

The J gene is TRBJ1-1, the V gene TRBV5-1; no reliable D call. V was shortened by 4 bases and J by 4 bases, with 17 bases between the two germline ends. The CDR3 is made up of 15 amino acids. Per germline, CDR1 SGHRS and CDR2 YFSETQ. CDR3 DNA: TGCGCCAGCAGCGACGGTAGGGCTGTTATCACTGAAGCTTTCTTT. Its translation is CASSDGRAVITEAFF. The full variable domain, its missing parts supplied by reference TRBV5-1 and TRBJ1-1, is KAGVTQTPRYLIKTRGQQVTLSCSPISGHRSVSWYQQTPGQGLQFLFEYFSETQRNKGNFPGRFSGRQFSNSRSEMNVSTLELGDSALYLCASSDGRAVITEAFFGQGTRLTVV.

The chain combines TRBV11-1 with TRBJ1-2; no definite D call. The length of the CDR3 is 14 residues. Per germline, CDR1 SGHAT and CDR2 FQDESV (reference sequence). V dropped 3 bases and J dropped 0 bases, with 8 bases sitting between them. The CDR3 is CASSFGRTNYGYTF. In DNA form, the CDR3 reads TGTGCCAGCAGCTTCGGACGGACTAACTATGGCTACACCTTC. Filled out from reference TRBV11-1 and TRBJ1-2, the complete variable domain reads EAEVAQSPRYKITEKSQAVAFWCDPISGHATLYWYRQILGQGPELLVQFQDESVVDDSQLPKDRFSAERLKGVDSTLKIQPAELGDSAMYLCASSFGRTNYGYTFGSGTRLTVV.

This chain joins TRBV4-3 and TRBJ1-2; maybe TRBD1 (6 bases). Germline V gene lookup returns CDR1 LGHNA and CDR2 YSLEER. V lost 0 bases and J 4 bases, leaving 12 bases between the germline ends. This CDR3 is built from 15 residues. CDR3 coding DNA: TGCGCCAGCAGCCAAGACGGCAGGGGTTTCTATGGCTACACCTTC. Translated, it gives CASSQDGRGFYGYTF.

V usage is TRBV7-6 and J usage is TRBJ1-4, with 7 bases identical to TRBD1. This CDR3 region has 17 residues. The ends lost 5 bases at V and 7 bases at J; junction bases unmatched: 16. Germline CDR1 is SGHVS and CDR2 is FNYEAQ. This chain's CDR3 is CASSPRGGILDGEKLFF. The CDR3 DNA reads as TGTGCCAGCAGCCCCCGAGGGGGCATCCTCGATGGTGAAAAACTGTTTTTT.

The genes are TRBV5-1 and TRBJ2-1, with 8 positions matching TRBD2. V shed 4 bases and J 7 bases; nucleotides not matched to a gene: 7. Germline lookup yields CDR1 SGHRS and CDR2 YFSETQ. The CDR3 loop spans 14 amino acids. CDR3 residues: CASSHPGGQNEQFF. CDR3 sequence (DNA): TGCGCCAGCAGCCATCCGGGGGGGCAAAATGAGCAGTTCTTC.

The chain recombines TRBV11-2 with TRBJ2-7; TRBD2 matches at 11 bases. V trimming: 5 bases; J trimming: 7 bases; junction bases outside the gene matches: 10. Germline-derived CDR1 and CDR2 are SGHAT and FQNNGV. The CDR3 length is 15 residues. The CDR3 DNA follows: TGTGCCAGCAGCGACGTAGCGGGGGGGCTAAAGGAGCAGTACTTC. As protein: CASSDVAGGLKEQYF.

The chain employs TRBV5-8 and TRBJ1-6; unclear D gene. CDR3 size: 13 residues. Germline V lookup: CDR1 SGHTS, CDR2 YDEGEE. V gave up 0 bases and J gave up 7 bases, with 5 bases separating them. CDR3 residues: CASSLERNSPLHF. DNA for the CDR3: TGTGCCAGCAGCTTGGAACGGAATTCACCCCTCCACTTT.

This rearrangement joins TRBV12-5 to TRBJ1-2, with D perhaps TRBD1 (6 bases). The V end lost 6 bases, the J end lost 4 bases, and 15 bases lay between the germline ends. Germline V gene data show CDR1 as LGHNT and CDR2 as FRNRAP. CDR3 length equals 14 residues. For the CDR3, the DNA is TGTGCTAGTGGATCCTGGACAGAAACCTATGGCTACACCTTC. Translating it yields CASGSWTETYGYTF. The full variable domain, in which reference TRBV12-5 and TRBJ1-2 provide the parts outside the CDR3, is DARVTQTPRHKVTEMGQEVTMRCQPILGHNTVFWYRQTMMQGLELLAYFRNRAPLDDSGMPKDRFSAEMPDATLATLKIQPSEPRDSAVYFCASGSWTETYGYTFGSGTRLTVV.

V usage is TRBV6-5 and J usage is TRBJ2-7, with 9 bases identical to TRBD1. The germline V gene encodes CDR1 MNHEY and CDR2 SVGAGI. The CDR3 has 14 amino acids. Trimming took 4 bases from V and 2 from J; bases not matched to a gene: 3. Here the CDR3 reads CASSSDRGAYEQYF. As DNA, the CDR3 is TGTGCCAGCAGTTCGGACAGGGGCGCCTACGAGCAGTACTTC.

The chain has TRBV13 and TRBJ2-5; the D gene is possibly TRBD2 (6 bases). The J call may not be correct, given that the DNA end is closer to TRBJ2-7. From germline, CDR1 is PRHDT and CDR2 FYEKMQ (reference sequence). The length of the CDR3 is 14 residues. The CDR3 here is CASSFIGGGYEQYF. The CDR3 DNA reads as TGTGCCAGCAGCTTTATCGGGGGAGGCTACGAGCAGTACTTC.

Only one count was recorded for this clone. The gene calls are TRBV28 and TRBJ1-2, with D tentatively TRBD1 (6 bases). The CDR3 consists of 12 residues. V lost 6 bases to trimming and J lost 8 bases, with 13 bases between them. Germline V gives CDR1 MDHEN, CDR2 SYDVKM. The CDR3 DNA follows: TGTGCCAGCAGCCAACCGGGACACGGCTACACCTTC. Translated, it gives CASSQPGHGYTF.

The chain recombines TRBV18 with TRBJ2-2; 8 bases are shared with TRBD2. The CDR3 is 16 residues long. Germline loops: CDR1 KGHSH, CDR2 LQKENI. With 3 bases clipped from V and 1 base from J, the junction kept 4 bases outside the gene matches. CDR3 bases: TGTGCCAGCTCACCTTCACTAGCGGAGAACACCGGGGAGCTGTTTTTT. Translated, it gives CASSPSLAENTGELFF.

The chain links TRBV4-3 to TRBJ2-1; unclear D gene. CDR3 length: 15 amino acids. V lost 3 bases to trimming and J lost 3 bases, with 12 bases between them. CDR1 and CDR2 from the germline V gene are LGHNA and YSLEER. CDR3 bases: TGCGCCAGCAGCCAGATGGACGGGTTCTACAATGAGCAGTTCTTC. Its protein product is CASSQMDGFYNEQFF.

The V call is TRBV7-2, the J call TRBJ1-2, with D hard to call. Looked up from germline, CDR1 is SGHTA and CDR2 is FQGNSA. V was pared by 2 bases and J by 4 bases, with 14 bases between. The CDR3 runs to 15 residues. CDR3 loop: CASSLTPGRSYGYTF. CDR3 sequence (DNA): TGTGCCAGCAGCTTAACTCCTGGACGGTCCTATGGCTACACCTTC.

The chain carries TRBV18 and TRBJ1-4; no reliable D call. There are 14 residues in the CDR3. V lost 2 bases and J lost 3, with 7 bases in between. CDR1 KGHSH and CDR2 LQKENI come from the germline V gene. The DNA for the CDR3 is TGTGCCAGCTCACCAGATAGGTCTAATGAAAAACTGTTTTTT. Its translation: CASSPDRSNEKLFF.

V usage is TRBV5-1 and J usage is TRBJ2-3, with 9 nucleotides matching TRBD2. V trimming: 0 bases; J trimming: 1 base; junction bases outside the gene matches: 3. The CDR3 runs to 16 residues. The V gene's germline CDR1 is SGHRS and CDR2 YFSETQ. The CDR3, as DNA: TGCGCCAGCAGCTTGGATTTAGCGGGGGGCACAGATACGCAGTATTTT. Translated, it gives CASSLDLAGGTDTQYF.